This T cell receptor beta chain was profiled in a study of blood T cell repertoires in COVID-19. Assay used: immunoSEQ multiplex PCR; TCRdb lists only in-frame clones, some missing. Among about 64,000 clones listed, around 73% were seen once. CDR3 size: 14 residues. V was clipped by 3 bases and J by 5 bases, with 13 bases between them. Looked up from germline, CDR1 is SNHLY and CDR2 is FYNNEI. Seattle's cohort entered during active infection and was followed longitudinally. What was sequenced was peripheral blood. V is TRBV2 and J is TRBJ1-1; a weak D match, TRBD1 (5 bases). This clonotype was sampled from a man aged 60-69 years with COVID-19, enrolled during active disease. CDR3 sequence: CASSESGGWTEAFF. The CDR3 nucleotides are TGTGCCAGCAGTGAGAGCGGGGGGTGGACTGAAGCTTTCTTT.